This T cell receptor beta chain was sequenced in a study of naive and memory T cell subsets. Cells stained for CD3, CD4, CD8, CD45RA, CD27 and viability were sorted into four CD45RA/CD27 subsets. Study-level findings and limits: Naive repertoires, especially CD8, held a few larger clonotypes, possibly memory cells re-expressing CD45RA.

As to this clonotype: Its antigen is not known.

An equimolar mix of two oligonucleotides served as the beta constant-region primer for TRBC1 and TRBC2. The ligated cDNA underwent four PCR rounds using SP2 and nested alpha and beta constant-region primers. Via MiXCR, TCRdb re-called the UMI-ligation and nested PCR reads, giving one row per CDR3 protein. The sample yields about 99,000 distinct CDR3 sequences, about 14% seen once. This CDR3 has 17 amino acids. Germline V lookup: CDR1 LGHNA, CDR2 YSLEER. J was trimmed by 3 bases and V by 1 base; bases with no gene match: 8. The receptor comes from a human donor in good health. Sample: naive CD8+ T cells from blood. This sequence joins TRBV4-3 and TRBJ2-5; 10 bases line up with TRBD2. As DNA, the CDR3 is TGCGCCAGCAGCCAAGGGGGAGCGGGAGGGCCTGAAGAGACCCAGTACTTC. Amino acid sequence: CASSQGGAGGPEETQYF.